This TCR beta chain came from a study of T cells in tuberculosis. For the study at large: This South African cohort compared adolescents with or without latent tuberculosis against adults with active tuberculosis. Broader study findings: Using the GMM-specific repertoire gave about 85% accuracy versus about 64% with motifs. Active tuberculosis TCR-alpha repertoires lay closer to GMM-specific TCRs than IGRA-negative controls, suggesting clonal expansion.

The protocol was immunoSEQ multiplex PCR, while the TCRdb copy is restricted to in-frame clones and leaves out a portion. The table has approximately 30,000 clones, 85% to 95% seen once. V was clipped by 2 bases and J by 1 base, with 14 bases between them. The CDR3 contains 16 residues. Germline values: CDR1 MNHEY, CDR2 SVGAGI. As to this clone: The antigen is unknown.

This receptor was obtained from a donor between 5 and 29 years old with latent tuberculosis or without tuberculosis infection. Some clones in this sample may be carry-over from other donors' samples. The rearrangement uses TRBV6-5 and TRBJ1-1, with TRBD1 as a possible D gene (5 bases). The sample consisted of PBMCs. The CDR3: CASSYVRTGGNTEAFF. The CDR3, as DNA: TGTGCCAGCAGTTACGTTCGTACAGGTGGGAACACTGAAGCTTTCTTT.